This T cell receptor beta chain was obtained from a study of blood T cell repertoires in COVID-19. Study context: Researchers got acute and convalescent COVID-19 samples from the United States, Italy and Spain.

This CDR3 contains 15 residues. Unmatched junction bases numbered 2, after V lost 2 bases and J lost 9 bases. Germline CDR1 KGHSH, CDR2 LQKENI. This clone was counted once. The repertoire was sequenced with immunoSEQ multiplex PCR; TCRdb's copy has only in-frame clones and lacks some. The sample contains 300,000 to 350,000 clones, 90% of which appear only once. Sequencing was done on a sample of PBMCs or T cells enriched from blood (not recorded which). The TCR was taken from a woman aged 25 to 39 who had been exposed to COVID-19. The rearrangement joins TRBV18 to TRBJ1-6; 12 bases match TRBD1. The chain's CDR3 is CASSPGTGGVSPLHF. CDR3 DNA: TGTGCCAGCTCACCAGGGACAGGGGGCGTTTCACCCCTCCACTTT.